A selection of T cell receptor beta chains follows, all from one sample in a study of somatic mutations in cytotoxic T cells in rheumatoid arthritis. Clones were sequenced by immunoSEQ multiplex PCR, and TCRdb holds only the in-frame ones, with some missing. The sample has under 20,000 clones; roughly nine tenths are singletons. The source material was CD8+ T cells sorted from blood. These receptors were collected from a man aged 35 to 55 in good health. The CDR3 runs from the conserved cysteine through the conserved F or W. D genes are given only for firm matches.

>-|TRBJ1-5|TRBV28
CASSHNQPQHF
>-|TRBJ2-7|TRBV28
CASSPYGTIYSYEQYF
>-|TRBJ2-5|TRBV28
CASSAWRDQREDETQYF
>TRBD1|TRBJ2-3|TRBV6-6
CASSLGTGSVTDTQYF
>-|TRBJ1-2|TRBV6-4
CASSDSGAGVYGYTF
>-|TRBJ1-1|TRBV28
CASSFQGLENTEAFF
>-|TRBJ1-1|TRBV11-2
CASSLGGGTRSAFF
>TRBD2|TRBJ2-3|TRBV28
CASSLSGLAGGFTDTQYF
>-|TRBJ1-2|TRBV2
CASSEVLTVTIYGYTF
>TRBD2|TRBJ2-1|TRBV29-1
CSVPSGSSYNEQFF
>-|TRBJ1-1|TRBV27
CASSEGGLSQGEAFF
>TRBD2|TRBJ2-1|TRBV27
CATGRGSYNEQFF